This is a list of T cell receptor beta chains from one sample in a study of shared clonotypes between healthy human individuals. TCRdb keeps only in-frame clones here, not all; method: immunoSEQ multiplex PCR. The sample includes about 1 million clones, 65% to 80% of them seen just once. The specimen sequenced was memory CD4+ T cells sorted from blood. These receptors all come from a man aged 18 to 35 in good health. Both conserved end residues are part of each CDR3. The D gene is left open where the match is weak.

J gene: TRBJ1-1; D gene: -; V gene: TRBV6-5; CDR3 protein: CASSWTERTEAFF
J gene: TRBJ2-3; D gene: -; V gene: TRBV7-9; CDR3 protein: CASSLLTGPDTQYF
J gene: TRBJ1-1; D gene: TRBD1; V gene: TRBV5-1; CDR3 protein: CASSITGGTDTEAFF
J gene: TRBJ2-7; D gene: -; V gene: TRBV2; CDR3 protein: CASRTVQSSYEQYF
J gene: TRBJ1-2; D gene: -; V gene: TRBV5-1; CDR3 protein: CASSGGTYGYTF
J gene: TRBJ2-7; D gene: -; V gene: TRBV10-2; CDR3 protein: CASRPGTPDEQYF
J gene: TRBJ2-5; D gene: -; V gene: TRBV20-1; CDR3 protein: CSPSQGETQYF
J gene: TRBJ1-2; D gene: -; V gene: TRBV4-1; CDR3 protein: CASSQIIRLRNYGYTF
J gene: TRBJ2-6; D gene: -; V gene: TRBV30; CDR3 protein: CAWSGRSESRANVLTF
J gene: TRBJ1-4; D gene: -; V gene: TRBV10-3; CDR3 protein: CATCEIATNEKLFF
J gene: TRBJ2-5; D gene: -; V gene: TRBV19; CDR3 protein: CASSITGSETQYF
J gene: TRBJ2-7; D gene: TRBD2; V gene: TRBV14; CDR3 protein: CASSQDASGLGYEQYF
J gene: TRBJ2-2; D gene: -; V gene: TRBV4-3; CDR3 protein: CASSREPGSTGELFF
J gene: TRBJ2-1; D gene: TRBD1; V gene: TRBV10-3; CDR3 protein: CATRTGYNEQFF
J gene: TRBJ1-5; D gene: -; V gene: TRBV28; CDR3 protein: CASRQANQPQHF
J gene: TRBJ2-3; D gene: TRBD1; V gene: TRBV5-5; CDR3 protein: CASSTSDRATDTQYF
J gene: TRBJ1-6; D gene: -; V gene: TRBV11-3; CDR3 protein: CASSPRVAPDNSPLHF
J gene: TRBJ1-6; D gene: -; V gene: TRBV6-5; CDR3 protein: CASSYSDGQLFSPLHF
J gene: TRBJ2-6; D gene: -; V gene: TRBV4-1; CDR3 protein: CASSQDGRFRGSGANVLTF
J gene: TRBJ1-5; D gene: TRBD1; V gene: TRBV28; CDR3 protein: CASSFPDRRGQPQHF
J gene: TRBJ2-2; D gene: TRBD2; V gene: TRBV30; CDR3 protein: CAWSKGSGGLNTGELFF
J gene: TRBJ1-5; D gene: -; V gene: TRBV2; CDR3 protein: CASKKGAGGNQPQHF
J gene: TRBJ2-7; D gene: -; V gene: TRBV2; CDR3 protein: CASKGGDEQYF
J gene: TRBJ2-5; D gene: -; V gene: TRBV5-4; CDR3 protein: CASGKEGGVETQYF
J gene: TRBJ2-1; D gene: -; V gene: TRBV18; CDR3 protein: CASSLQGRDNEQFF
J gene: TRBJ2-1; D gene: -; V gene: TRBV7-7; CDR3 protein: CASNPVTGNEQFF
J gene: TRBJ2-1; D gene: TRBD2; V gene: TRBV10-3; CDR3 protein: CAIRGSGETNEQFF
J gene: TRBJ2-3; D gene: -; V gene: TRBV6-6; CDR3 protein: CASRPFGGAGTDTQYF
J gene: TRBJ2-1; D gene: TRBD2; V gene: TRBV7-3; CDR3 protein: CASSAGLAVGLEQFF
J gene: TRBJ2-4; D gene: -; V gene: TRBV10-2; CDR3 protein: CASSESVAKNIQYF
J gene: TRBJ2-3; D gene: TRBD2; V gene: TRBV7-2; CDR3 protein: CASSLDASGRNTQYF
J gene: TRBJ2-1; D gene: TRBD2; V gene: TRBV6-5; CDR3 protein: CASTGSGGGYEQFF
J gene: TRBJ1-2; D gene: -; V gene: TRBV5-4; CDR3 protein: CASSLDRDYGYTF
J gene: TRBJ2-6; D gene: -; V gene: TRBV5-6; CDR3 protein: CASSLYRGEGAGANVLTF
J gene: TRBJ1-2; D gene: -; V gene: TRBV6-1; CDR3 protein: CASSDTGYGYTF
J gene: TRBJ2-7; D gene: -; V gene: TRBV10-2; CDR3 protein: CASSPSSHEQYF
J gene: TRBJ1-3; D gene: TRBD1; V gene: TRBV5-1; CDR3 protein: CASSYRGNSGNTIYF
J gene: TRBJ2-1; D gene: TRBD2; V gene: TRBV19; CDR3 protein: CASSMGLAGGSGGNEQFF
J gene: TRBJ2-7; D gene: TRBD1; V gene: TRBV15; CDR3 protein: CATSRDRVTYEQYF
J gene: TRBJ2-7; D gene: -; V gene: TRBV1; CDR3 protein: CTSSQEGGRVGSYEQYF
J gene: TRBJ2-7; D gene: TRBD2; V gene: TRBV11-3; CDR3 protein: CASSPTSGSIYEQYF
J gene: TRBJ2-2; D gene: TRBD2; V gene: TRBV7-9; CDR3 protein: CASSLGLAGSTGELFF
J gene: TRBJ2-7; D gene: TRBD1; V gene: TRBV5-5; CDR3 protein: CASSWGQGVSNEQYF
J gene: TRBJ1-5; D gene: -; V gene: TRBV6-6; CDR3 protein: CASSPMTNQPQHF
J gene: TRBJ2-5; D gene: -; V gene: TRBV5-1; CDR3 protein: CASSLEAGTRIRETQYF
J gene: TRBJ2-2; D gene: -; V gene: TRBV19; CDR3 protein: CASSKRETGELFF
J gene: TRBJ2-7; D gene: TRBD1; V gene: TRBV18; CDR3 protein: CASSPPDRTGGEQYF
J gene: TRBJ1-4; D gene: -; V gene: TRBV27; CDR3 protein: CASRGGGAGEKLFF
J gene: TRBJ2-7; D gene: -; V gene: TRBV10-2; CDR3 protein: CASSFQGIEQYF
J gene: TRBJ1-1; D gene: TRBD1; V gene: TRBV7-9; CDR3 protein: CASSLPHRDREPNTEAFF
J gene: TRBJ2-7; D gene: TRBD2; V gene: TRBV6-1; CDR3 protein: CASSGLAAYEQYF
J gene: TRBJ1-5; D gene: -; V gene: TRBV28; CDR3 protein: CASSRGGSNQPQHF
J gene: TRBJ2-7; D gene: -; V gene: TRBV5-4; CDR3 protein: CASSPGGLGAGEQYF